This TCR beta chain comes out of a study of OX40 agonist ivuxolimab in advanced cancers. Study summary: Participants averaged approximately 61 years of age (range roughly 23 to 85) and were roughly 80% male. Partial responses occurred in Three dose-escalation patients, one with hepatocellular carcinoma and two with cutaneous melanoma.

Study outcomes and limitations: Near-lowest levels of clonal expansion characterized partial responders at 0.1-3.0 mg/kg. Both blood CD4+ and CD8+ T cells showed clonal growth by week 6 at 0.1 to 3.0 mg/kg.

From germline, CDR1 is MNHEY and CDR2 SVGAGI. V lost 3 bases and J lost 0, with 9 bases in between. CDR3 size: 14 residues. Clones were sequenced by immunoSEQ multiplex PCR, and TCRdb holds only the in-frame ones, with some missing. The data contain under 80,000 clones, around 90% of them seen just once; the ten biggest clones take up under 10%. About this clone: Its target is unknown.

The V and J genes are TRBV6-5 and TRBJ2-7, with a tentative D call TRBD1 (5 bases). The receptor was derived from an adult with an advanced solid tumor such as melanoma, head and neck, liver or kidney cancer. The sequenced sample was CD4+ or CD8+ T cells sorted from blood, obtained in a trial of the OX40 agonist ivuxolimab. CDR3 DNA: TGTGCCAGCAGTTATGAAGGGGTCTCCTACGAGCAGTACTTC. Amino acids: CASSYEGVSYEQYF.